This T cell receptor beta chain was profiled in a study of cytomegalovirus exposure and HLA in healthy donors. Study context: An earlier analysis found 117 million unique TCR beta sequences from about 179 million T cells. Study findings and constraints: About 87% or about 30% of the time was how often most TCR beta V segments were productive, according to an earlier analysis.

The V and J ends lost 6 bases and 3 bases, in that order; junction bases with no gene match: 5. The CDR3 runs to 13 residues. The germline CDR1 and CDR2 sequences are MDHEN and SYDVKM. A word on this clone: Its antigen remains unknown.

Use of 60 Vbeta and 13 Jbeta primers characterized the PCR. The protocol was immunoSEQ multiplex PCR, while the TCRdb copy is restricted to in-frame clones and leaves out a portion. Found here are around 250,000 clones, around 81% of them singletons; the top ten hold around 8.6%. The V and J genes are TRBV28 and TRBJ2-7, with TRBD2 matching 7 bases. The source of this sequence is an older woman in good health and CMV-seropositive. The sequenced material came from PBMCs. CDR3 nucleotide sequence: TGTGCCAGCAGACTAGCGCGGGTCTACGAGCAGTACTTC. Translation gives CASRLARVYEQYF. The full variable domain, in which reference TRBV28 and TRBJ2-7 provide the parts outside the CDR3, is DVKVTQSSRYLVKRTGEKVFLECVQDMDHENMFWYRQDPGLGLRLIYFSYDVKMKEKGDIPEGYSVSREKKERFSLILESASTNQTSMYLCASRLARVYEQYFGPGTRLTVT.